Included here is one T cell receptor beta chain sequence, with context. Its antigen remains unknown. This sample is drawn from a study of T cell responses to AZD1222 COVID-19 vaccine. Study-level results: Donors in the cohort were predominantly white British and more often female, and clonal diversity was possibly underestimated. Just a handful of AZD1222 recipients were seropositive at baseline. The study found vaccine-associated CD4 TCRs spanning spike, dominant at 160-218 and 743-854. Spike-specific TCR repertoires showed rising breadth and depth after two AZD1222 doses.

The table came from immunoSEQ multiplex PCR; TCRdb's copy has only in-frame clones and leaves some out. This sample has around 88,000 clones, with around 90% found just once. The ends were cut back, 4 bases at V and 0 bases at J, with 8 bases in the middle. CDR1 and CDR2 (germline): SGDLS, YYNGEE. The CDR3 consists of 13 residues. The TCR sequence derives from an adult in good health. The V call is TRBV9, the J call TRBJ2-7; D gene unclear. Material: peripheral blood, obtained on day 0 of AZD1222 vaccination. CDR3: CASSFGSSYEQYF. The CDR3 DNA follows: TGTGCCAGCAGCTTTGGTAGCTCCTACGAGCAGTACTTC. The full variable domain, in which reference TRBV9 and TRBJ2-7 provide the parts outside the CDR3, is DSGVTQTPKHLITATGQRVTLRCSPRSGDLSVYWYQQSLDQGLQFLIQYYNGEERAKGNILERFSAQQFPDLHSELNLSSLELGDSALYFCASSFGSSYEQYFGPGTRLTVT.